Following are 3 T cell receptor beta chains from one sample sequenced in a study of T cell responses to AZD1222 COVID-19 vaccine. TCRdb's copy holds only in-frame clones and misses some; the assay was immunoSEQ multiplex PCR. This sample yields about 94,000 clones, of which 85% to 90% are seen a single time; 8% to 9.5% belongs to the top ten. The sample was peripheral blood, taken on day 0 of AZD1222 vaccination. The receptor source for this set is an adult in good health.

This clone was recorded once. This chain links TRBV5-1 with TRBJ2-1; 11 bases fit TRBD1. Looked up from germline, CDR1 is SGHRS and CDR2 is YFSETQ. The CDR3 is 15 amino acids. V lost 4 bases to trimming and J lost 7 bases; unmatched junction nucleotides: 7. The CDR3 coding sequence is TGCGCCAGCAGCCCCGGACAGGGGGCTGGGAATGAGCAGTTCTTC. It yields the protein CASSPGQGAGNEQFF.

J is TRBJ1-4 and V is TRBV2, with TRBD1 as a possible D gene (5 bases). This CDR3 has 15 amino acids. Trimming shortened V by 3 bases and J by 0 bases, and 8 bases separated the two germline ends. CDR1 is SNHLY, CDR2 FYNNEI, per germline. In DNA form, the CDR3 reads TGTGCCAGCAGTGATCAAGGGGCAACTAATGAAAAACTGTTTTTT. This codes for CASSDQGATNEKLFF.

The rearrangement uses TRBV9 and TRBJ1-1; TRBD1 is a possible D gene (6 bases). V lost 3 bases and J lost 8, with 11 bases in between. CDR3 size: 12 residues. The germline V gene encodes CDR1 SGDLS and CDR2 YYNGEE. The chain's CDR3 is CASSAGTSEAFF. The CDR3 DNA reads as TGTGCCAGCAGCGCCGGGACAAGCGAAGCTTTCTTT.